The entry below gives a single T cell receptor (beta chain) sequence along with its context. These data originate in a study of yellow fever vaccine responses in identical twins. This CDR3 has 15 residues. The germline CDR1 and CDR2 sequences are SGHRS and YFSETQ. The junction had 5 bases not matched to a gene; V was cut back by 0 bases and J by 5 bases. One entry per CDR3 protein results from TCRdb running MiXCR on the RT-PCR reads. The data show around 1,200 distinct CDR3 sequences, with 89% seen just once and 9.7% held by the top ten. This chain connects TRBV5-1 to TRBJ2-1; the match to TRBD2 covers 7 bases. The TCR comes from a female donor who received the yellow fever vaccine. This sample comprised T cells from blood (PBMCs), unsorted or a sorted subset (not recorded which), obtained before or after yellow fever vaccination (not recorded which). The CDR3 sequence: CASSLVAGAHNEQFF. CDR3 DNA: TGCGCCAGCAGCTTGGTGGCGGGAGCTCACAATGAGCAGTTCTTC. Together with reference TRBV5-1 and TRBJ2-1, the CDR3 gives the full variable domain: KAGVTQTPRYLIKTRGQQVTLSCSPISGHRSVSWYQQTPGQGLQFLFEYFSETQRNKGNFPGRFSGRQFSNSRSEMNVSTLELGDSALYLCASSLVAGAHNEQFFGPGTRLTVL.